This T cell receptor beta chain derives from a study of blood T cells in healthy people across ages. General study findings and limits: It was not known whether donors were CMV positive (a possible confounder of expanded clonotype changes).

The use of a sample-barcoded 5' primer and a J-beta primer mix characterized a second PCR of roughly 6 to 11 cycles. Every cDNA was tagged by a template-switch adaptor with 12 random nucleotides. TCRdb ran MiXCR on the 5' RACE reads and lists one entry per CDR3 protein. Here the sample spans 800,000 to 950,000 distinct CDR3 sequences, around 48% being singletons. For this clonotype: The antigen is undetermined.

Trimming at V came to 6 bases and at J to 4 bases, leaving 9 bases not matched to a gene. This CDR3 has 15 amino acids. Germline V gene sequence: CDR1 SGHVS, CDR2 FQNEAQ. This TCR came from a man under 40 in good health. Sequencing input: blood. The chain carries TRBV7-8 and TRBJ1-3; TRBD1 matches at 7 bases. The CDR3 sequence is CASRRGQVFGNTIYF. As DNA, the CDR3 is TGTGCCAGCAGACGAGGACAGGTCTTCGGAAACACCATATATTTT.